The text below deals with one TCR beta chain. Its antigen remains unidentified. This specimen comes from a study of blood T cells in healthy people across ages. Study-level findings and limits: When set beside aged donors, long-lived donors presented more naive CD4+ cells and higher diversity.

CDR1 SGHRS and CDR2 YFSETQ come from the germline V gene. The length of the CDR3 is 12 residues. V dropped 5 bases and J dropped 1 base, with 6 bases sitting between them. Samples each had at least 6 micrograms of total RNA extracted. Then a second PCR, running roughly 7 to 12 cycles, was carried out with a sample-barcoded 5' primer and a J-beta primer mix. TCRdb reanalysed the 5' RACE reads using MiXCR and keeps one entry per CDR3 protein. The repertoire consists of hundreds of thousands of distinct CDR3 sequences, with approximately 53% occurring once and the leading ten covering roughly 25%. The V gene is TRBV5-1, the J gene TRBJ2-5; D not certain. Source material: blood. The clonotype was recovered from a middle-aged man in good health. CDR3 bases: TGCGCCAGCAGACGAGCCCAAGAGACCCAGTACTTC. This gives the protein CASRRAQETQYF.